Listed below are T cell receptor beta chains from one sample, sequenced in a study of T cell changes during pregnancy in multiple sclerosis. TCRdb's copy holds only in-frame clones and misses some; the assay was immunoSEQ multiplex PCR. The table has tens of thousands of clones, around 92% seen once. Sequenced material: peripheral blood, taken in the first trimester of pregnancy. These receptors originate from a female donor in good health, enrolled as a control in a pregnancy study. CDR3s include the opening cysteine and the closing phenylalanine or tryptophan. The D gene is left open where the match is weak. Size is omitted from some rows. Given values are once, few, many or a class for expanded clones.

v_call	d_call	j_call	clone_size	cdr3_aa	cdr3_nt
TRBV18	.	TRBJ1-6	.	CASSDVLSRDNSPLHF	TGTGCCAGCTCGGACGTTTTAAGCAGGGATAATTCACCCCTCCACTTT
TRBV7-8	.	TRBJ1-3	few	CASSLDLARRSGNTIYF	TGTGCCAGCAGCTTAGATTTGGCCCGCCGCTCTGGAAACACCATATATTTT
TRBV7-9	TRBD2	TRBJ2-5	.	CASSWDYAEETQYF	TGTGCCAGCAGCTGGGACTACGCCGAGGAGACCCAGTACTTC
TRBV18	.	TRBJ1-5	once	CASSGPGGVGQPQHF	TGTGCCAGCTCAGGACCGGGGGGCGTTGGTCAGCCCCAGCATTTT
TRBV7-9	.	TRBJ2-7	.	CASSSRSSYEQYF	TGTGCCAGCAGCTCCAGATCCTCCTACGAGCAGTACTTC
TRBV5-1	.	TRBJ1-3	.	CASSVDISGNTIYF	TGCGCCAGCAGCGTAGACATCTCTGGAAACACCATATATTTT
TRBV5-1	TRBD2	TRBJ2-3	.	CASSPTPSSGGPEDTQYF	TGCGCCAGCAGTCCAACCCCCTCTAGCGGGGGTCCCGAAGATACGCAGTATTTT
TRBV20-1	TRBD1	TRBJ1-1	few	CSSTGVTEAFF	TGCAGTTCGACAGGGGTCACTGAAGCTTTCTTT
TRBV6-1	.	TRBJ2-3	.	CATVRESYTDTQYF	TGTGCCACCGTTAGGGAGTCGTACACAGATACGCAGTATTTT
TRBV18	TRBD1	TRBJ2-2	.	CASSPTGGPGKLFF	TGTGCCAGCTCACCGACAGGGGGCCCGGGAAAGCTGTTTTTT
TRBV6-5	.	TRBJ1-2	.	CASSYSGQGGNGYTF	TGTGCCAGCAGTTACTCTGGGCAGGGCGGCAATGGCTACACCTTC
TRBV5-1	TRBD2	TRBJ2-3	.	CASSLEVAGGTDTQYF	TGCGCCAGCAGCTTGGAGGTAGCGGGAGGGACAGATACGCAGTATTTT
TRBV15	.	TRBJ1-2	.	CATSRDPPRGNGYTF	TGTGCCACCAGCAGAGATCCCCCGAGGGGGAATGGCTACACCTTC
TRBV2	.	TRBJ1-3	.	CASSGGGTGNTIYF	TGTGCCAGCAGTGGAGGGGGAACTGGAAACACCATATATTTT
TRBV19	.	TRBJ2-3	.	CASSIDLGGGREDTQYF	TGTGCCAGTAGTATAGATCTTGGGGGGGGCCGGGAGGATACGCAGTATTTT
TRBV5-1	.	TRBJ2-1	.	CASNIPGGSVNEQFF	TGCGCCAGCAACATCCCAGGGGGGTCCGTCAATGAGCAGTTCTTC
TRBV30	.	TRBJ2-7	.	CACPLGGKPYEQYF	TGTGCCTGTCCTCTCGGCGGGAAACCCTACGAGCAGTACTTC
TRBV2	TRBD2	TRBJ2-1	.	CASSEGTSGGVNNEQFF	TGTGCCAGCAGTGAAGGGACTAGCGGGGGCGTGAACAATGAGCAGTTCTTC
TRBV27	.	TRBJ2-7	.	CASSLFQTYEQYF	TGTGCCAGCAGTTTATTCCAGACCTACGAGCAGTACTTC
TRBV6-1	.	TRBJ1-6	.	CASSEAPKSSPLHF	TGTGCCAGCAGTGAAGCCCCAAAGAGTTCACCCCTCCACTTT
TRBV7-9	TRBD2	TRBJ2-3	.	CASSFPGLVDTQYF	TGTGCCAGCAGCTTTCCCGGACTAGTAGATACGCAGTATTTT
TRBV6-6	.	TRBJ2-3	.	CASRTRVGDTQYF	TGTGCCAGCAGGACTAGAGTTGGAGATACGCAGTATTTT
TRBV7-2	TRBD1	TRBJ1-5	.	CASSLEGQGRQPQHF	TGTGCCAGCAGCTTAGAGGGACAGGGGCGTCAGCCCCAGCATTTT
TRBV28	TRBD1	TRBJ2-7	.	CASRKLRTGIGNEQYF	TGTGCCAGCAGAAAATTACGGACAGGGATTGGGAACGAGCAGTACTTC
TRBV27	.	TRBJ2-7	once	CASSSWDTYEQYF	TGTGCCAGCAGTTCGTGGGACACATACGAGCAGTACTTC
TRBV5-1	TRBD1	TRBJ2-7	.	CASSLGSGTADPYEQYF	TGCGCCAGCAGCCTCGGTTCCGGGACAGCGGATCCCTACGAGCAGTACTTC
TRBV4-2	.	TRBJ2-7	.	CASSQDYPAARDSYEQYF	TGTGCCAGCAGCCAAGATTATCCCGCGGCCAGGGACTCCTACGAGCAGTACTTC
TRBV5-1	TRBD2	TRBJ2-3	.	CASGLGRDTQYF	TGCGCCAGCGGCCTCGGGAGGGATACGCAGTATTTT
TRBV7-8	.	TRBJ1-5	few	CASSLAAGQPQHF	TGTGCCAGCAGCTTAGCGGCAGGGCAGCCCCAGCATTTT
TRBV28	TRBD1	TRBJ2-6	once	CASSLDRAGANVLTF	TGTGCCAGCAGTTTAGACAGGGCTGGGGCCAACGTCCTGACTTTC
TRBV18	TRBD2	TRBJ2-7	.	CASSRGTSGQKVNEQYF	TGTGCCAGCTCACGGGGGACTAGCGGACAAAAGGTGAACGAGCAGTACTTC
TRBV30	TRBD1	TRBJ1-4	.	CARDGTVVGKLFF	TGTGCCAGAGACGGGACAGTCGTCGGAAAACTGTTTTTT
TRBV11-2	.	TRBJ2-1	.	CASSQSGRTEQFF	TGTGCCAGCAGCCAAAGCGGCAGAACTGAGCAGTTCTTC
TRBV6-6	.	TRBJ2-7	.	CASRTLSGGSYEQYF	TGTGCCAGCAGGACCCTCTCAGGAGGCTCCTACGAGCAGTACTTC
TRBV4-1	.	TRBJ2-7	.	CASSQDQGRYEQYF	TGCGCCAGCAGCCAAGACCAGGGGCGGTACGAGCAGTACTTC
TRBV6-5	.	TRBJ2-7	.	CASQSSVSYEQYF	TGTGCCAGCCAAAGCAGCGTCTCCTACGAGCAGTACTTC
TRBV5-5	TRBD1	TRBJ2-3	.	CASSFRSTGLGTDTQYF	TGTGCCAGCAGCTTTCGTTCGACAGGGCTTGGGACAGATACGCAGTATTTT
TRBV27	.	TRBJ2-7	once	CASSFGIPTGPYEQYF	TGTGCCAGCAGTTTTGGTATCCCTACAGGGCCCTACGAGCAGTACTTC
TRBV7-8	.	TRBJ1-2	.	CASSPPTGLQHTF	TGTGCCAGCAGCCCTCCGACAGGACTTCAGCACACCTTC
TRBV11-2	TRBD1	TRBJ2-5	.	CASSPDRQTQYF	TGTGCCAGCAGCCCGGACAGGCAGACCCAGTACTTC
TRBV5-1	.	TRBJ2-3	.	CASSSTRVRGTDTQYF	TGCGCCAGCAGCTCGACCAGGGTACGTGGCACAGATACGCAGTATTTT
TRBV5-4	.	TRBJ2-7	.	CASSLGGVAGASYEQYF	TGTGCCAGCAGCTTGGGGGGGGTGGCGGGGGCCTCCTACGAGCAGTACTTC
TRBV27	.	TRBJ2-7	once	CASSLSITGAHEQYF	TGTGCCAGCAGTTTATCGATTACAGGTGCCCACGAGCAGTACTTC
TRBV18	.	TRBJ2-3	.	CASSPRASSTDTQYF	TGTGCCAGCTCACCTCGGGCTAGCAGCACAGATACGCAGTATTTT
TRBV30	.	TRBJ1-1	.	CAWILRPGVGTEAFF	TGTGCCTGGATTCTACGCCCCGGGGTGGGCACTGAAGCTTTCTTT